Sequencing of this T cell receptor (beta chain) was carried out in a study of control samples from healthy donors and cancer patients. This CDR3 spans 12 amino acids. Deletions cut 4 bases from V and 4 bases from J, with 8 bases between. Germline CDR1 is SGHNT and CDR2 is YYREEE (reference sequence). TCRdb keeps only in-frame clones here, not all; method: immunoSEQ multiplex PCR. Of 70,000 to 90,000 clones in the sample, over 90% were seen once. Sample: blood. This chain links TRBV5-4 with TRBJ1-2; D call uncertain. This receptor was obtained from a woman in her late teens or twenties in good health. CDR3 in amino acids: CASSRDGYGYTF. The CDR3, as DNA: TGTGCCAGCAGCCGTGACGGCTATGGCTACACCTTC.